Listed below are T cell receptor beta chains from one sample, sequenced in a study of blood T cell repertoires in COVID-19. Libraries were prepared by immunoSEQ multiplex PCR; TCRdb keeps only in-frame clonotypes and omits some of them. This table holds 110,000 or so clones, around nine tenths found once. Sequencing used peripheral blood. These receptors originate from a woman in her 70s who had recovered from COVID-19. Both conserved end residues are part of each CDR3. The order of the fields is D gene, clone size, V gene, J gene, CDR3 protein, CDR3 DNA. The D gene is left open where the match is weak. Not every row has a clone size; where given, it reads once, few, many or a size class.

D: NA
size: NA
V: TRBV9
J: TRBJ2-2
CDR3: CASSPQPGYTGELFF
DNA: TGTGCCAGCAGCCCACAACCGGGGTACACCGGGGAGCTGTTTTTT

D: TRBD1
size: NA
V: TRBV4-1
J: TRBJ1-2
CDR3: CASSQGTGKYYGYTF
DNA: TGCGCCAGCAGCCAAGGGACAGGGAAGTACTATGGCTACACCTTC

D: NA
size: once
V: TRBV7-2
J: TRBJ2-1
CDR3: CASSLGAKISEQFF
DNA: TGTGCCAGCAGCTTAGGGGCTAAGATCAGTGAGCAGTTCTTC

D: NA
size: NA
V: TRBV2
J: TRBJ2-7
CDR3: CASKGGGYDEQYF
DNA: TGTGCCAGCAAAGGAGGGGGCTATGACGAGCAGTACTTC

D: NA
size: NA
V: TRBV30
J: TRBJ2-7
CDR3: CAWSWGGSSYEQYF
DNA: TGTGCCTGGAGTTGGGGGGGCTCCTCTTACGAGCAGTACTTC

D: NA
size: NA
V: TRBV19
J: TRBJ1-6
CDR3: CASSPRQGNLVNSPLHF
DNA: TGTGCCAGTAGTCCCCGCCAGGGCAACTTAGTAAATTCACCCCTCCACTTT

D: TRBD1
size: NA
V: TRBV5-1
J: TRBJ2-3
CDR3: CASSPGQGVRLDTQYF
DNA: TGCGCCAGCAGCCCCGGACAGGGAGTGAGGCTAGATACGCAGTATTTT

D: TRBD1
size: once
V: TRBV7-2
J: TRBJ1-5
CDR3: CASSTQGALSNQPQHF
DNA: TGTGCCAGCAGCACTCAGGGGGCACTCAGCAATCAGCCCCAGCATTTT

D: TRBD2
size: NA
V: TRBV6-2/TRBV6-3
J: TRBJ2-7
CDR3: CASSRLAIHEQYF
DNA: TGTGCCAGCAGTCGACTAGCGATACACGAGCAGTACTTC

D: NA
size: NA
V: TRBV7-2
J: TRBJ2-2
CDR3: CASSLDRASYTGELFF
DNA: TGTGCCAGCAGCTTAGACAGAGCTTCATACACCGGGGAGCTGTTTTTT

D: TRBD1
size: NA
V: TRBV27
J: TRBJ1-2
CDR3: CASRGQGPYGYTF
DNA: TGTGCCAGCAGGGGACAGGGTCCCTATGGCTACACCTTC

D: TRBD1
size: NA
V: TRBV27
J: TRBJ2-5
CDR3: CASSPGGGKTQYF
DNA: TGTGCCAGCAGCCCAGGGGGCGGGAAGACCCAGTACTTC

D: NA
size: NA
V: TRBV18
J: TRBJ1-1
CDR3: CASSPPVGGLANTEAFF
DNA: TGTGCCAGCTCACCACCGGTGGGGGGGCTTGCGAACACTGAAGCTTTCTTT

D: NA
size: NA
V: TRBV28
J: TRBJ1-5
CDR3: CASSTGYWSQPQHF
DNA: TGTGCCAGCAGTACAGGGTACTGGAGTCAGCCCCAGCATTTT

D: NA
size: NA
V: TRBV6-5
J: TRBJ2-7
CDR3: CASSYSTGFSYEQYF
DNA: TGTGCCAGCAGTTACTCGACTGGCTTTTCCTACGAGCAGTACTTC

D: NA
size: NA
V: TRBV6-5
J: TRBJ1-3
CDR3: CASSYGWGTGNTIYF
DNA: TGTGCCAGCAGTTACGGCTGGGGCACTGGAAACACCATATATTTT

D: NA
size: NA
V: TRBV5-3
J: TRBJ1-3
CDR3: CARPGLLRRGNTIYF
DNA: TGTGCCAGGCCGGGACTCCTAAGGCGAGGAAACACCATATATTTT

D: NA
size: NA
V: TRBV25-1
J: TRBJ2-7
CDR3: CASSAVRVPYEQYF
DNA: TGTGCCAGCTCTGCGGTTCGCGTTCCCTACGAGCAGTACTTC

D: NA
size: NA
V: TRBV7-8
J: TRBJ1-6
CDR3: CASSPGVSHYNSPLHF
DNA: TGTGCCAGCAGCCCGGGGGTGTCCCACTATAATTCACCCCTCCACTTT

D: TRBD1
size: NA
V: TRBV19
J: TRBJ2-2
CDR3: CASSTTGDDTGELFF
DNA: TGTGCCAGTAGTACCACAGGGGACGACACCGGGGAGCTGTTTTTT

D: TRBD2
size: NA
V: TRBV9
J: TRBJ2-1
CDR3: CASSTTSGYNEQFF
DNA: TGTGCCAGCAGCACTACTAGCGGTTACAATGAGCAGTTCTTC

D: NA
size: NA
V: TRBV6-5
J: TRBJ2-2
CDR3: CASSRGARGKGELFF
DNA: TGTGCCAGCAGTCGGGGGGCGAGGGGAAAAGGGGAGCTGTTTTTT

D: NA
size: NA
V: TRBV5-4
J: TRBJ2-1
CDR3: CASSPESAGAVYNEQFF
DNA: TGTGCCAGCAGCCCGGAGTCTGCCGGAGCCGTCTACAATGAGCAGTTCTTC

D: NA
size: NA
V: TRBV14
J: TRBJ2-1
CDR3: CASSQGGWFYNEQFF
DNA: TGTGCCAGCAGCCAGGGGGGTTGGTTTTACAATGAGCAGTTCTTC

D: NA
size: NA
V: TRBV6-5
J: TRBJ1-5
CDR3: CASSPQGGPNQPQHF
DNA: TGTGCCAGCAGTCCCCAGGGAGGACCCAATCAGCCCCAGCATTTT

D: TRBD1
size: few
V: TRBV20-1
J: TRBJ1-6
CDR3: CSASPAFRGIDSPLHF
DNA: TGCAGTGCTAGTCCCGCGTTCAGGGGGATCGATTCACCCCTCCACTTT

D: TRBD1
size: NA
V: TRBV5-1
J: TRBJ2-7
CDR3: CASSGGDRNEQYF
DNA: TGCGCCAGCAGCGGCGGGGACAGGAACGAGCAGTACTTC

D: TRBD1
size: NA
V: TRBV6-2/TRBV6-3
J: TRBJ1-1
CDR3: CASSWDRVTEAFF
DNA: TGTGCCAGCAGTTGGGACAGAGTAACTGAAGCTTTCTTT

D: TRBD1
size: NA
V: TRBV18
J: TRBJ1-4
CDR3: CASSPDREEKLFF
DNA: TGTGCCAGCTCACCAGACAGGGAGGAAAAACTGTTTTTT

D: TRBD1
size: NA
V: TRBV3-1/TRBV3-2
J: TRBJ2-7
CDR3: CASSQGTGETYEQYF
DNA: TGTGCCAGCAGCCAAGGGACAGGGGAAACCTACGAGCAGTACTTC

D: NA
size: NA
V: TRBV19
J: TRBJ1-2
CDR3: CASSAQGRDGYTF
DNA: TGTGCCAGTAGTGCACAGGGCCGGGATGGCTACACCTTC

D: TRBD1
size: NA
V: TRBV7-2
J: TRBJ2-1
CDR3: CASSFRTGENNEQFF
DNA: TGTGCCAGCAGCTTTAGGACAGGGGAGAACAATGAGCAGTTCTTC